Sequencing of this T cell receptor beta chain was carried out in a study of blood T cell repertoires in COVID-19. Clones were sequenced by immunoSEQ multiplex PCR, and TCRdb holds only the in-frame ones, with some missing. In the table there are around 250,000 clones, roughly 82% of which are singletons. V lost 5 bases and J lost 0; bases outside the gene matches: 8. This CDR3 comprises 16 residues. Germline V lookup: CDR1 MNHEY, CDR2 SVGEGT. The chain combines TRBV6-2 or TRBV6-3 with TRBJ2-3; TRBD2 agrees at 7 bases. The receptor was derived from a woman of 80 years or more with COVID-19, enrolled during active disease. Input material: peripheral blood. The CDR3 loop is CASSHGTKGSTDTQYF. The CDR3 DNA follows: TGTGCCAGCAGTCACGGGACTAAAGGGAGCACAGATACGCAGTATTTT.